A single TCR beta chain is shown here with its context. This sample stems from a study of OX40 agonist ivuxolimab in advanced cancers. Trimming took 0 bases from V and 2 from J, leaving 8 bases between them. This CDR3 contains 16 residues. Germline V CDR1 and CDR2: LNHDA, SQIVND (reference sequence). Repertoires were generated with immunoSEQ multiplex PCR, while TCRdb's copy carries only in-frame clones and drops some. This table holds about 33,000 clones, 84% found once. The chain joins TRBV19 to TRBJ2-6; D gene ambiguous. Sequences were derived from CD4+ or CD8+ T cells sorted from blood, sampled in a trial of the OX40 agonist ivuxolimab. The sequence was obtained from an adult with an advanced solid tumor such as melanoma, head and neck, liver or kidney cancer. CDR3 loop: CASSIDPYPGANVLTF. In DNA, the CDR3 is TGTGCCAGTAGTATAGATCCCTACCCTGGGGCCAACGTCCTGACTTTC.